This T cell receptor (beta chain) was recovered during a study of memory CD4+ T cells and cytomegalovirus serostatus. The study's findings and limits: CD4+ memory repertoires contained about 40% of the roughly 160 reported CMV TCRbeta sequences.

Details on this clone: Its cognate antigen is unknown.

Single viable CD3+CD4+CD8-CD45RO+ cells were sorted as the memory CD4+ T cells. CD4+ T cells were isolated by positive magnetic selection. Libraries were prepared by immunoSEQ multiplex PCR; TCRdb keeps only in-frame clonotypes and omits some of them. The sample has around 63,000 clones; roughly three quarters are singletons. The CDR3 has 12 residues. In germline, CDR1 is SGHDT, CDR2 YYEEEE. Trimming left V 4 bases short and J 5 bases short, with 9 bases between. The sequence derives from an adult in good health and CMV-seropositive. The chain carries TRBV5-6 and TRBJ1-2; D is uncertain. The sample consisted of memory CD4+ T cells from blood. The CDR3 DNA follows: TGTGCCAGCAGCGTAACGACTTATGGCTACACCTTC. Protein product: CASSVTTYGYTF.